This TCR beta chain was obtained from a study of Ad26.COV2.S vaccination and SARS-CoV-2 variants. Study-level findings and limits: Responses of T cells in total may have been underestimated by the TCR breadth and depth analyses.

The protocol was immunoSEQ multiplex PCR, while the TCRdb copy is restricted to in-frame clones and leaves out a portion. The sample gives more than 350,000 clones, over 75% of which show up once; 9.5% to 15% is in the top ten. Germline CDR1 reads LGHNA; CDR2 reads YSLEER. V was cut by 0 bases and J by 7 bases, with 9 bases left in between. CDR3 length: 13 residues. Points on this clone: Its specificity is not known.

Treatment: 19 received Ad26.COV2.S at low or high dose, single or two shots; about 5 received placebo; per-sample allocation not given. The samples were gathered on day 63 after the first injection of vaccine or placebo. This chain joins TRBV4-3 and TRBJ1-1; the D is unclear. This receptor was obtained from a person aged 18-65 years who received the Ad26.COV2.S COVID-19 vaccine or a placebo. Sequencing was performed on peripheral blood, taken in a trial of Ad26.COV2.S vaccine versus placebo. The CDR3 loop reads CASSQDEGREAFF. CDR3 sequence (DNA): TGCGCCAGCAGCCAAGATGAGGGTCGTGAAGCTTTCTTT.